The present T cell receptor beta chain was sequenced within a study of cytomegalovirus exposure and HLA in healthy donors. The PCR made use of 60 Vbeta and 13 Jbeta primers. Profiled with immunoSEQ multiplex PCR; TCRdb holds only in-frame clones, not every one. The table has 150,000 or so clones, around four fifths seen once; the top ten hold approximately 1.3%. General study results and limits: Later work found that TCR association rates differed between HLA loci; DRB1 had the most and HLA-C the fewest.

This clone was seen only a few times. Its target is not known. The sample was PBMCs. This TCR came from a man aged 25-40 years in good health and CMV-seropositive.

CDR3 coding DNA: TGTGCCAGCAGCTTCACCGGGACAGGAGAGACCCAGTACTTC. The encoded protein is CASSFTGTGETQYF. This chain connects TRBV7-7 to TRBJ2-5, with 8 bases lining up with TRBD1. The V and J ends lost 3 bases and 4 bases, in that order; junction bases with no gene match: 4. Germline-derived CDR1 and CDR2 are SSHAT and FNYEAQ (reference sequence). This CDR3 has 14 amino acids.